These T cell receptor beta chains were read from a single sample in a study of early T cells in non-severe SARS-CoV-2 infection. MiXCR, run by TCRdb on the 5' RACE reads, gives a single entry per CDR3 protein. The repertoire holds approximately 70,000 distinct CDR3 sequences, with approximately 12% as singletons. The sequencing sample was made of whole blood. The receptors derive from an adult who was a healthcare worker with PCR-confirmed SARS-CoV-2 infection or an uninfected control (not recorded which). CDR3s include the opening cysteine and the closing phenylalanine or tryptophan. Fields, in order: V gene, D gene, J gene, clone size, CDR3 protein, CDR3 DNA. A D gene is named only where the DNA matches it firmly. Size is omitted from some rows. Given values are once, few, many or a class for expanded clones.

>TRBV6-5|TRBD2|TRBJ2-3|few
CASSQRDLRNTQYF
TGTGCCAGCAGTCAGCGGGACCTTAGAAATACGCAGTATTTT
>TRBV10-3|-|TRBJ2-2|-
CAISESDETGELFF
TGTGCCATCAGTGAGTCGGATGAGACCGGGGAGCTGTTTTTT
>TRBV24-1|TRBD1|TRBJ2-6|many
CATSDPPGKTGGAGANVLTF
TGTGCCACCAGTGACCCACCCGGTAAGACAGGGGGTGCTGGGGCCAACGTCCTGACTTTC
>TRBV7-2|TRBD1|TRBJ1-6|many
CASSSGQAQPINSPLHF
TGTGCCAGCAGCTCCGGACAGGCGCAACCCATTAATTCACCCCTCCACTTT
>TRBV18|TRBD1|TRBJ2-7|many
CASSRQGLSYEQYF
TGTGCCAGCTCACGACAGGGGTTGTCCTACGAGCAGTACTTC
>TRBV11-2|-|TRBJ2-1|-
CASSSPLWEQFF
TGTGCCAGCAGCTCTCCTTTGTGGGAGCAGTTCTTC
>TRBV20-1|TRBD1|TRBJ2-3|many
CSARPGTEVADTQYF
TGCAGTGCAAGACCCGGGACAGAGGTAGCAGATACGCAGTATTTT
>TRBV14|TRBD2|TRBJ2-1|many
CASSSRRASGGRGEQFF
TGTGCCAGCAGTTCCCGAAGGGCTAGCGGGGGAAGGGGTGAGCAGTTCTTC
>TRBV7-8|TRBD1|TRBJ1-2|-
CASSLNRGLGYTF
TGTGCCAGCAGCTTAAACAGGGGGCTGGGCTACACCTTC
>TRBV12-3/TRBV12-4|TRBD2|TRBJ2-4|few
CASSFGGKAKNIQYF
TGTGCCAGCAGTTTCGGGGGGAAGGCCAAAAACATTCAGTACTTC
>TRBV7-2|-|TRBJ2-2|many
CASSFRTGELFF
TGTGCCAGCAGCTTCCGAACCGGGGAGCTGTTTTTT
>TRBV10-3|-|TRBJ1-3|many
CAISPLTGPIYF
TGTGCCATCAGTCCTTTAACGGGACCGATATATTTT
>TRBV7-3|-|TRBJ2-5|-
CASSKTSRGGETQYF
TGTGCCAGCAGCAAGACCTCGAGGGGAGGAGAGACCCAGTACTTC
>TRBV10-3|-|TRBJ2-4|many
CAISDWGSKNIQYF
TGTGCCATCAGTGATTGGGGTTCCAAAAACATTCAGTACTTC
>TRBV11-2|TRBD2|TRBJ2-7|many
CASSPDELAGYEQYF
TGTGCCAGCAGCCCAGATGAACTAGCGGGGTACGAGCAGTACTTC
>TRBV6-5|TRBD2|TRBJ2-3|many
CASSGGLAGGMGDTQYF
TGTGCCAGCAGTGGGGGACTAGCGGGAGGAATGGGAGATACGCAGTATTTT
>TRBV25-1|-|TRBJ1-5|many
CASSLGGDGQPQHF
TGTGCCAGCTCCCTCGGGGGGGATGGTCAGCCCCAGCATTTT
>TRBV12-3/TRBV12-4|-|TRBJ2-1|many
CASITPERYNEQFF
TGTGCCAGCATCACCCCTGAGCGGTACAATGAGCAGTTCTTC
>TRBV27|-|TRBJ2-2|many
CASTGGMNTGELFF
TGTGCCAGCACAGGCGGAATGAACACCGGGGAGCTGTTTTTT
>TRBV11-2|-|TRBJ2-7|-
CASSFWTSTTEQYF
TGTGCCAGCAGCTTCTGGACAAGCACGACCGAGCAGTACTTC
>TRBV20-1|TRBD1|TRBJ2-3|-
CSARNPGTGTGDTQYF
TGCAGTGCTAGAAATCCCGGGACAGGGACAGGAGATACGCAGTATTTT
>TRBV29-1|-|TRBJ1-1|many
CSTKVNTEAFF
TGCAGCACTAAGGTGAACACTGAAGCTTTCTTT
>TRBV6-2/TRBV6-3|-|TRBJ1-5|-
CASSPGVRGPQHF
TGTGCCAGCAGCCCCGGAGTGAGAGGGCCCCAGCATTTT
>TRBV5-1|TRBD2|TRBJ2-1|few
CASRASRQGSGGSNEQFF
TGCGCCAGCAGGGCAAGTCGGCAGGGATCTGGCGGGAGCAATGAGCAGTTCTTC
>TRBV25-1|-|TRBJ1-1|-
CASSGGLVEAFF
TGTGCCAGCAGTGGGGGACTGGTCGAAGCTTTCTTT
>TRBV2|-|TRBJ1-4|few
CASKGGTNEKLFF
TGTGCCAGCAAAGGGGGTACTAATGAAAAACTGTTTTTT
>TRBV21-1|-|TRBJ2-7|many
CASSKRGSGTHEQYF
TGTGCCAGCAGCAAACGAGGTAGCGGGACCCACGAGCAGTACTTC
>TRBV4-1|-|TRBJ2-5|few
CASSQDGVYSALLF
TGCGCCAGCAGCCAAGATGGAGTTTACAGCGCCCTACTCTTC
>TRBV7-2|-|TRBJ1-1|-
CASSRGVAFF
TGTGCCAGCAGCCGAGGGGTAGCTTTCTTT
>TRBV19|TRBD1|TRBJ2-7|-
CASSRGNDEQYF
TGTGCCAGTTCCAGGGGGAACGACGAGCAGTACTTC
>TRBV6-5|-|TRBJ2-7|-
CASSYRGPPVRTPYEQYF
TGTGCCAGCAGTTACCGGGGCCCTCCTGTGCGGACTCCCTACGAGCAGTACTTC
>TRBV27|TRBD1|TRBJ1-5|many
CASSSGTGYQPQHF
TGTGCCAGCAGTTCGGGGACAGGCTATCAGCCCCAGCATTTT
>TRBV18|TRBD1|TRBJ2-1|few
CASSLGTGNYEQFF
TGTGCCAGCTCGCTCGGGACAGGTAACTATGAGCAGTTCTTC
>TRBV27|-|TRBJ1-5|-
CASSYDSNQPQHF
TGTGCCAGCAGTTATGACAGCAATCAGCCCCAGCATTTT
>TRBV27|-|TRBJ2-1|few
CATSGRGRYNEQFF
TGTGCCACCTCCGGGCGGGGGCGCTACAATGAGCAGTTCTTC
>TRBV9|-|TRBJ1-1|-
CASSPSHAGGTEAFF
TGTGCCAGCAGCCCTAGCCACGCGGGAGGGACTGAAGCTTTTTTT
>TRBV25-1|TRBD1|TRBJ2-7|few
CASRGTGGVYEQYF
TGTGCCAGCAGGGGGACAGGGGGGGTCTACGAGCAGTACTTC
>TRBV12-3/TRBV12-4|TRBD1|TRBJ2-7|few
CASLSGTGDYEQYF
TGTGCCAGCCTATCCGGGACAGGGGACTACGAGCAGTACTTC
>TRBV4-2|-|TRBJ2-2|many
CASSQDLGRPGELFF
TGTGCCAGCAGCCAAGATCTAGGGAGACCCGGGGAGCTGTTTTTT
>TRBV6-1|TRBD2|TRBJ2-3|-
CASSEWGLAGPTDTQYF
TGTGCCAGCAGTGAATGGGGACTAGCGGGGCCCACAGATACGCAGTATTTT
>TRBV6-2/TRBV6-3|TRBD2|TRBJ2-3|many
CASSLPTSGGAQVTDTQYF
TGTGCCAGCAGTCTCCCAACTAGCGGGGGGGCTCAGGTCACAGATACGCAGTATTTT
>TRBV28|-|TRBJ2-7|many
CASSRLSSSYEQYF
TGTGCCAGCAGTAGGTTATCTAGCTCCTACGAGCAGTACTTC
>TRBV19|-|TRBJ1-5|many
CASSSGQPRVGQPQHF
TGTGCCAGTAGTAGCGGACAGCCTCGAGTTGGTCAGCCCCAGCATTTT
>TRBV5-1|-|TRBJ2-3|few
CASSLGQSTDTQYF
TGCGCCAGCAGCTTGGGGCAGTCCACAGATACGCAGTATTTT
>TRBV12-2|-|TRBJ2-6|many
CASRFRANPSGANVLTF
TGTGCAAGTCGCTTCAGGGCGAATCCCTCTGGGGCCAACGTCCTGACTTTC
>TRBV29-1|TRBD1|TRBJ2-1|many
CSVRQGPNNEQFF
TGCAGCGTCAGACAGGGTCCCAACAATGAGCAGTTCTTC
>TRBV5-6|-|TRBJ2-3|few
CASTPGARSTDTQYF
TGTGCCAGCACCCCTGGGGCCCGTAGCACAGATACGCAGTATTTT
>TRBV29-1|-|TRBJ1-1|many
CSAIRDINTEAFF
TGCAGCGCAATACGGGACATCAACACTGAAGCTTTCTTT
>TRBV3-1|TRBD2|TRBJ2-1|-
CASSPPGASGDNEQFF
TGTGCCAGCAGCCCCCCGGGGGCTAGCGGGGACAATGAGCAGTTCTTC